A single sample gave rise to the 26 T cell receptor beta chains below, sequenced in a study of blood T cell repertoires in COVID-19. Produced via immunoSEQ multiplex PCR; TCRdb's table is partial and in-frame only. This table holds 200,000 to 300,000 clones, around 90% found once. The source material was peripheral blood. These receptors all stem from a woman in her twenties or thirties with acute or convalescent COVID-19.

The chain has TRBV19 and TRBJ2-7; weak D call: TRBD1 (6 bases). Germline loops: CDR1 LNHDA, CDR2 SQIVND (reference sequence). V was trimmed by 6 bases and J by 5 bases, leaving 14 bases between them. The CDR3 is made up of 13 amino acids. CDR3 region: CASSPITGNEQYF. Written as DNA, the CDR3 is TGTGCCAGTAGCCCTATTACAGGGAACGAGCAGTACTTC.

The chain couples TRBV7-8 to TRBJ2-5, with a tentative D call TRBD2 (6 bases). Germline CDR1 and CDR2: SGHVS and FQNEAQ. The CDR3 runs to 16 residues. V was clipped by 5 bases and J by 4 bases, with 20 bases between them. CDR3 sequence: CASSPIVTRSGETQYF. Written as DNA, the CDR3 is TGTGCCAGCAGCCCAATTGTGACTAGAAGTGGAGAGACCCAGTACTTC.

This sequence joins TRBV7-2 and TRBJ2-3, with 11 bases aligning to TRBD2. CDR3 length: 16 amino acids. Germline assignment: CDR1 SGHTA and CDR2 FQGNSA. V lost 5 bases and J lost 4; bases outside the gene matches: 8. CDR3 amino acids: CASSARTLAGADTQYF. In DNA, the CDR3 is TGTGCCAGCAGCGCACGCACACTAGCGGGAGCAGATACGCAGTATTTT.

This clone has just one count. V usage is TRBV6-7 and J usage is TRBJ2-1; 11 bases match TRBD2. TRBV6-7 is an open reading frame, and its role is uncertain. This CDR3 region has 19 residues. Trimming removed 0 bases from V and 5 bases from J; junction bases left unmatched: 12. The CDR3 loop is CASSYSISGRAGQNNEQFF. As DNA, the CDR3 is TGTGCCAGCAGTTACTCGATTAGCGGGAGGGCCGGGCAGAACAATGAGCAGTTCTTC.

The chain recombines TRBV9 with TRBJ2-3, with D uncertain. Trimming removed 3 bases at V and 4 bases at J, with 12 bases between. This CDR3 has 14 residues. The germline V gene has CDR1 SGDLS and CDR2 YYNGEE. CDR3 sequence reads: CASSAVYEPDTQYF. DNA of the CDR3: TGTGCCAGCAGCGCCGTGTATGAGCCAGATACGCAGTATTTT.

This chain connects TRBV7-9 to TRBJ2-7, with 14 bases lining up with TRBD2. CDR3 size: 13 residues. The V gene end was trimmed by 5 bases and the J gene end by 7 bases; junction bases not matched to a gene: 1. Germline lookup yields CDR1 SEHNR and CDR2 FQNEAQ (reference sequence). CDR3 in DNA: TGTGCCAGCAGCGGGACTAGCGGGAGAGAGCAGTACTTC. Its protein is CASSGTSGREQYF.

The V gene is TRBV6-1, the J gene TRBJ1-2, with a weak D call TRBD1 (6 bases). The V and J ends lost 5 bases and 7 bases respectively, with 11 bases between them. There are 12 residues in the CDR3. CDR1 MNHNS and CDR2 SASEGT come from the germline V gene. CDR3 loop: CASSKDRTGYTF. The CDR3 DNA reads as TGTGCCAGCAGTAAGGACAGAACTGGCTACACCTTC.

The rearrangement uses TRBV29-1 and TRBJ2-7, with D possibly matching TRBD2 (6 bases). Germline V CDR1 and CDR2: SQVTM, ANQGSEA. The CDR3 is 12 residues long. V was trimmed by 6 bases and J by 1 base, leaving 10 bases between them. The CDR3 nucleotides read TGCAGCGTGTCCCGGGGGTCCTACGAGCAGTACTTC. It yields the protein CSVSRGSYEQYF.

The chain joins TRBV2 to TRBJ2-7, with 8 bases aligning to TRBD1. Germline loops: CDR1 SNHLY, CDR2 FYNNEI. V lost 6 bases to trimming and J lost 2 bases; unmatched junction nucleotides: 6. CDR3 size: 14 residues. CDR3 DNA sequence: TGTGCCAGCAGGGTACAGGGGGGCGCCTACGAGCAGTACTTC. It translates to CASRVQGGAYEQYF.

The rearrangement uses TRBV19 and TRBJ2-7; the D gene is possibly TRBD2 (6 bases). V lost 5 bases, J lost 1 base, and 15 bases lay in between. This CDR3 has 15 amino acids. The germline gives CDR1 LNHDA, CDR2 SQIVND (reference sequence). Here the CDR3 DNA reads TGTGCCAGTAGTGAATCCGGGACTCCATCCTACGAGCAGTACTTC. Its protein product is CASSESGTPSYEQYF.

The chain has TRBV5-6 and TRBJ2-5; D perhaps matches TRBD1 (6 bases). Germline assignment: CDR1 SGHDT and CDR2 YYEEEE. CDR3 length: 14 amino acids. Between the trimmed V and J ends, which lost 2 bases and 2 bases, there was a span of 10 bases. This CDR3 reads CASSFWGPQETQYF. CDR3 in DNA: TGTGCCAGCAGCTTTTGGGGGCCTCAAGAGACCCAGTACTTC.

CDR3 bases: TGTGCCAGTAGGGGGTTTATGCGGGTTTGGGGAACCGAGCAGTTCTTC. Translation gives CASRGFMRVWGTEQFF. This chain connects TRBV19 to TRBJ2-1; a possible D gene is TRBD2 (5 bases). V lost 6 bases and J 10 bases, leaving 25 bases between the germline ends. The CDR3 runs to 16 residues. The germline V gene has CDR1 LNHDA and CDR2 SQIVND (reference sequence).

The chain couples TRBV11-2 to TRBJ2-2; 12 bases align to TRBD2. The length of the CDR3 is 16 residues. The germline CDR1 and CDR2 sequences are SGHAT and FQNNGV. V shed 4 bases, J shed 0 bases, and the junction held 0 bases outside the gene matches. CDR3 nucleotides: TGTGCCAGCAGCTGGACTAGCGGGACGAACACCGGGGAGCTGTTTTTT. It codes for CASSWTSGTNTGELFF.

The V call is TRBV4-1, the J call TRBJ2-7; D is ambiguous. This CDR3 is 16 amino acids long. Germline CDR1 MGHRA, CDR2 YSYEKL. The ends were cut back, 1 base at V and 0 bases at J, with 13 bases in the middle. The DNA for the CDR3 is TGCGCCAGCAGCCAAGTGGCCAGCGCCCTCTCCTACGAGCAGTACTTC. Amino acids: CASSQVASALSYEQYF.

The CDR3, as DNA: TGTGCCAGCAGTTTTTGGCGGGAGGGAGCGAATGAGCAGTTCTTC. This codes for CASSFWREGANEQFF. The rearrangement uses TRBV27 and TRBJ2-1; 9 positions match TRBD2. In germline, CDR1 is MNHEY, CDR2 SMNVEV (reference sequence). Unmatched junction bases numbered 7, after V lost 3 bases and J lost 7 bases. The CDR3 is made up of 15 amino acids.

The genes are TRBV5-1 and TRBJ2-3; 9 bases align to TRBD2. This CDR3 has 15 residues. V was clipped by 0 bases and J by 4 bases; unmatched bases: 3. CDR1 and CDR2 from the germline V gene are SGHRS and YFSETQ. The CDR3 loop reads CASSLVAGAADTQYF. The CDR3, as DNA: TGCGCCAGCAGCTTGGTAGCGGGAGCGGCAGATACGCAGTATTTT.

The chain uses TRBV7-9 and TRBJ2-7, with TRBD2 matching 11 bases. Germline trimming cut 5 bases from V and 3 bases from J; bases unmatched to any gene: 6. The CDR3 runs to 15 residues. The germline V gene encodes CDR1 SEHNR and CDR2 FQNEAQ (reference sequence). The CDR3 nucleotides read TGTGCCAGCAGCCCCTTAGCGGGAGGGATCTACGAGCAGTACTTC. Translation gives CASSPLAGGIYEQYF.

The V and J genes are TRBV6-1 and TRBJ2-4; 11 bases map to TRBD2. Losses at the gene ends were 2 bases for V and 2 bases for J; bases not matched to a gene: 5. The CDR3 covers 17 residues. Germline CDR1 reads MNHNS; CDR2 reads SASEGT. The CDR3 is CASSETSGRGSKNIQYF. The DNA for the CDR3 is TGTGCCAGCAGTGAAACTAGCGGGAGAGGTTCCAAAAACATTCAGTACTTC.

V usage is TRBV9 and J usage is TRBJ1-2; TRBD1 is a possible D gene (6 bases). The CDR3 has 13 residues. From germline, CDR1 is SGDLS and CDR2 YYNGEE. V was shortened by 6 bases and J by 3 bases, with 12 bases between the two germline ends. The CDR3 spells CASNTGSDYGYTF. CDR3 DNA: TGTGCCAGCAACACAGGGTCAGACTATGGCTACACCTTC.

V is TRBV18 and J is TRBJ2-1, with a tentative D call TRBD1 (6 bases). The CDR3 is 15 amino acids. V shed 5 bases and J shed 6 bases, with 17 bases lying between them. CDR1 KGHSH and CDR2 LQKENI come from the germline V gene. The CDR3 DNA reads TGTGCCAGCTCAGATGGGCTAGCACAGGGCAATGAGCAGTTCTTC. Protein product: CASSDGLAQGNEQFF.

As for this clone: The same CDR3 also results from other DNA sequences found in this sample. The CDR3 loop reads CASSLGQPNSPLHF. In DNA form, the CDR3 reads TGTGCCAGCAGTCTAGGACAGCCAAATTCACCCCTCCACTTT. The chain links TRBV9 to TRBJ1-6; possible D gene TRBD1, 6 bases. V was cut by 5 bases and J by 7 bases, with 13 bases left in between. The CDR3 totals 14 residues. Germline V gene data show CDR1 as SGDLS and CDR2 as YYNGEE.

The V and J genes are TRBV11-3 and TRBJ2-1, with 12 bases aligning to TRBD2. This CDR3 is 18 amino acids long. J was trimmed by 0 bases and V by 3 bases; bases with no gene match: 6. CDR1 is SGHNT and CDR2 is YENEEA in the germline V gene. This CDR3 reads CASSLSTSGGSSYNEQFF. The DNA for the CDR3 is TGTGCCAGCAGCTTGTCGACTAGCGGGGGTAGCTCCTACAATGAGCAGTTCTTC. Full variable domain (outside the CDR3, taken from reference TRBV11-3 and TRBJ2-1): EAGVVQSPRYKIIEKKQPVAFWCNPISGHNTLYWYLQNLGQGPELLIRYENEEAVDDSQLPKDRFSAERLKGVDSTLKIQPAELGDSAVYLCASSLSTSGGSSYNEQFFGPGTRLTVL.

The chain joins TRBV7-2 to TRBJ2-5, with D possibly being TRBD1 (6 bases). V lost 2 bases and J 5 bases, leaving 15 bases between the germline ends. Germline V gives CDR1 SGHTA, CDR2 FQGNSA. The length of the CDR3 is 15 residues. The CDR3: CASSLLGASGETQYF. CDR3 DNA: TGTGCCAGCAGCTTATTGGGGGCTAGTGGGGAGACCCAGTACTTC. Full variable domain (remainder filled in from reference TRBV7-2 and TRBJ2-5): GAGVSQSPSNKVTEKGKDVELRCDPISGHTALYWYRQSLGQGLEFLIYFQGNSAPDKSGLPSDRFSAERTGGSVSTLTIQRTQQEDSAVYLCASSLLGASGETQYFGPGTRLLVL.

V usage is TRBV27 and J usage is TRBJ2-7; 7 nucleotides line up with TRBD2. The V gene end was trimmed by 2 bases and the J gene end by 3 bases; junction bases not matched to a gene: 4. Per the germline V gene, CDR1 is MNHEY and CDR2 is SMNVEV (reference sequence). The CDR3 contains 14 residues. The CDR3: CASSLREGGYEQYF. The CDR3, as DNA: TGTGCCAGCAGTTTAAGGGAGGGCGGCTACGAGCAGTACTTC.

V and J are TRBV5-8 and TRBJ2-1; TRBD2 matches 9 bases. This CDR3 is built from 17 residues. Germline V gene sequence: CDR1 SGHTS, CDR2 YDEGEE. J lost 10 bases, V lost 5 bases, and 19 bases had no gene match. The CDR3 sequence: CASRMSLAGPLTREQFF. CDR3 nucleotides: TGTGCCAGCAGGATGAGCCTAGCGGGACCCCTGACTCGCGAGCAGTTCTTC.

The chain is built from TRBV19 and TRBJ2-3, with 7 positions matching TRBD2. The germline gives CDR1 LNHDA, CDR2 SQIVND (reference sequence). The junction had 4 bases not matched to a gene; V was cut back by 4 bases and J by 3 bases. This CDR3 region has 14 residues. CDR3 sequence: CASSSGSRTDTQYF. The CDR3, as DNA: TGTGCCAGTAGTAGCGGGAGTAGGACAGATACGCAGTATTTT.